This T cell receptor beta chain emerged from a study of cytomegalovirus exposure and HLA in healthy donors. General observations from the study: A few CMV-associated chains were confirmed in vitro to be specific for CMV antigens. Investigators reported under 200 TCR beta chains as tied to cytomegalovirus.

About this clone: Its specificity is unknown.

Trimming took off 1 base at V and 4 bases at J, with 13 bases between the two ends. The CDR3 is made up of 15 amino acids. In germline, CDR1 is LGHNA, CDR2 YNFKEQ. PCR employed 60 Vbeta and 13 Jbeta primers. Original analysis: In a later analysis, around 87 million unique TCR beta chains included roughly 11 million shared by two or more donors. The assay was immunoSEQ multiplex PCR, and TCRdb's table has in-frame clones only and misses some. Clonal size and the V and J genes are those of that table, whereas D and trimming came from the DNA. This repertoire comprises 68,000 or so clones; its ten largest clones make up roughly 7.4%.

Sequenced material: PBMCs. V usage is TRBV4-2 and J usage is TRBJ1-2; no firm D call. The TCR sequence derives from a female donor in good health and CMV-seropositive. CDR3 sequence reads: CASSQANAGGYGYTF. CDR3 coding DNA: TGTGCCAGCAGCCAAGCGAATGCGGGCGGCTATGGCTACACCTTC.